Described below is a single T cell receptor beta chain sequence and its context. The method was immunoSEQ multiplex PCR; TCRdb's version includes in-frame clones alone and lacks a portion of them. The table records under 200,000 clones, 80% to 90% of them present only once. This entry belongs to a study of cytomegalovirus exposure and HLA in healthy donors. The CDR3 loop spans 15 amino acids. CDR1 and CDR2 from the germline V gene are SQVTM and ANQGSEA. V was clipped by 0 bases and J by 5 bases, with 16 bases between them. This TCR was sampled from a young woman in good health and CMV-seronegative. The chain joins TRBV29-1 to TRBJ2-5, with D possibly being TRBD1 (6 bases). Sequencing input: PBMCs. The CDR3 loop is CSVEDRRGLGETQYF. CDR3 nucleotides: TGCAGCGTTGAAGATCGAAGGGGGTTAGGGGAGACCCAGTACTTC.